This TCR beta chain is drawn from a study of early T cells in non-severe SARS-CoV-2 infection. Study overall: The study sequenced bulk RNA from unsorted whole blood, with chains unpaired.

TCRdb reprocessed the 5' RACE reads via MiXCR and lists one record per CDR3 protein. This table has about 22,000 distinct CDR3 sequences, 3% to 4% appearing once. Germline V gives CDR1 SNHLY, CDR2 FYNNEI. The CDR3 covers 18 residues. V was trimmed by 4 bases and J by 2 bases, leaving 21 bases between them. This clonotype has at least ten counts. This chain links TRBV2 with TRBJ2-1; possibly TRBD1 for D (5 bases). Sequenced sample: whole blood. The TCR comes from an adult who was a healthcare worker with PCR-confirmed SARS-CoV-2 infection or an uninfected control (not recorded which). CDR3 residues: CASSGPLGDKVTYNEQFF. The CDR3, as DNA: TGTGCCAGCAGTGGGCCTCTAGGGGATAAGGTCACCTACAATGAGCAGTTCTTC.